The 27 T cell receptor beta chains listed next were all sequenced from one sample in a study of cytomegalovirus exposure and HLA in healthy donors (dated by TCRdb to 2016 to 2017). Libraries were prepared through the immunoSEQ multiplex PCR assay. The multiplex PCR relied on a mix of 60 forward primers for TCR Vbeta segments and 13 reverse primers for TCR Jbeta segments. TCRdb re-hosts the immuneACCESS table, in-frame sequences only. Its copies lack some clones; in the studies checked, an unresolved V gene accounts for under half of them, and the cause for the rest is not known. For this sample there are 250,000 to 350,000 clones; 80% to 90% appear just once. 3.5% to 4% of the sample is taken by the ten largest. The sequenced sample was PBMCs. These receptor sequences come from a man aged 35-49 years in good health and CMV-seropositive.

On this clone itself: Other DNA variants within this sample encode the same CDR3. This CDR3 is CASSPDNSYEQYF. The CDR3 bases are TGTGCCAGCAGCCCGGACAATTCCTACGAGCAGTACTTC. This sequence joins TRBV9 and TRBJ2-7; perhaps TRBD1 as D (5 bases). Germline CDR1 SGDLS, CDR2 YYNGEE. V shed 4 bases and J shed 1 base, with 9 bases lying between them. CDR3 size: 13 residues. Full variable domain (rest looked up from reference TRBV9 and TRBJ2-7): DSGVTQTPKHLITATGQRVTLRCSPRSGDLSVYWYQQSLDQGLQFLIQYYNGEERAKGNILERFSAQQFPDLHSELNLSSLELGDSALYFCASSPDNSYEQYFGPGTRLTVT.

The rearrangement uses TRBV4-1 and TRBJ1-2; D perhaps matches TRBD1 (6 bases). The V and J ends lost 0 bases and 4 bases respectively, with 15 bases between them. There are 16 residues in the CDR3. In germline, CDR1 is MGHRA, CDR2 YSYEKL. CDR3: CASSQDMGGAIYGYTF. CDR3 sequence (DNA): TGCGCCAGCAGCCAAGATATGGGGGGGGCGATCTATGGCTACACCTTC.

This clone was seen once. CDR3 bases: TGTGCCAGCAGCCGGAACAGGGTGAGCACCGGGGAGCTGTTTTTT. This gives the protein CASSRNRVSTGELFF. The chain links TRBV11-2 to TRBJ2-2; D perhaps matches TRBD1 (6 bases). This CDR3 contains 15 residues. In germline, CDR1 is SGHAT, CDR2 FQNNGV. Trimming shortened V by 5 bases and J by 4 bases, and 14 bases separated the two germline ends.

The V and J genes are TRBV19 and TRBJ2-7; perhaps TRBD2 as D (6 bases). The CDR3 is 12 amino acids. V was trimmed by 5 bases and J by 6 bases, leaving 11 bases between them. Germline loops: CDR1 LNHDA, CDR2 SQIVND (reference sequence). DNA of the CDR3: TGTGCCAGTAGTTTCGGGACTGCCGAGCAGTACTTC. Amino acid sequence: CASSFGTAEQYF.

Here the CDR3 DNA reads TGTGCCAGCAGCCAAGTAACAACAGGACACAATGAGCAGTTCTTC. Translation gives CASSQVTTGHNEQFF. The chain uses TRBV14 and TRBJ2-1; weak D call: TRBD1 (5 bases). Germline assignment: CDR1 SGHDN and CDR2 FVKESK. V lost 1 base and J lost 5, with 12 bases in between. This CDR3 contains 15 residues.

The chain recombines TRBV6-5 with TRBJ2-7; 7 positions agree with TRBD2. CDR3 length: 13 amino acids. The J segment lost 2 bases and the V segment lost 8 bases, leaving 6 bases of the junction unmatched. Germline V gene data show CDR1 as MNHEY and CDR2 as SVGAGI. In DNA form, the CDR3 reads TGTGCCAGCCGAGAGACTAGCACCTACGAGCAGTACTTC. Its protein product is CASRETSTYEQYF.

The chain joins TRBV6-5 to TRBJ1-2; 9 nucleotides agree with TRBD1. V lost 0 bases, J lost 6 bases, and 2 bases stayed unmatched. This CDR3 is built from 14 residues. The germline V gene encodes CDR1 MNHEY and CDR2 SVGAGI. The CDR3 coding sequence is TGTGCCAGCAGTTACTCGACAGGGGGTCATGGCTACACCTTC. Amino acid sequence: CASSYSTGGHGYTF.

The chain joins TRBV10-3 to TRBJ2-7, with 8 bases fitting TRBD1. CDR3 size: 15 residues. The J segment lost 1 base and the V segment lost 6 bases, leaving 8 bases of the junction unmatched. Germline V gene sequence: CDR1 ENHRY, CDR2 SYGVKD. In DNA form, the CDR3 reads TGTGCCATCAGGCAGCAGGGGGCTCAATCCTACGAGCAGTACTTC. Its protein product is CAIRQQGAQSYEQYF.

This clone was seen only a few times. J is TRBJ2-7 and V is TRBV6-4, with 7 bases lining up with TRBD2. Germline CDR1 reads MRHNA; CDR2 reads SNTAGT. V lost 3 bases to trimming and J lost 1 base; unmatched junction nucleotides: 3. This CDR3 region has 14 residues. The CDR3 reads CASSEGAGSYEQYF. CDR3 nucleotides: TGTGCCAGCAGTGAGGGAGCGGGGTCCTACGAGCAGTACTTC.

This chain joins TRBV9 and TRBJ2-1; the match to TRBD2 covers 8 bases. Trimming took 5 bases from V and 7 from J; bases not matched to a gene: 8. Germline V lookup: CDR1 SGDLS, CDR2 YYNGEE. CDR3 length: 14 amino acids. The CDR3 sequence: CASSPGGDRNEQFF. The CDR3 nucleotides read TGTGCCAGCAGTCCGGGGGGGGACCGGAATGAGCAGTTCTTC. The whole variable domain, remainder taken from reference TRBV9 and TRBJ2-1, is DSGVTQTPKHLITATGQRVTLRCSPRSGDLSVYWYQQSLDQGLQFLIQYYNGEERAKGNILERFSAQQFPDLHSELNLSSLELGDSALYFCASSPGGDRNEQFFGPGTRLTVL.

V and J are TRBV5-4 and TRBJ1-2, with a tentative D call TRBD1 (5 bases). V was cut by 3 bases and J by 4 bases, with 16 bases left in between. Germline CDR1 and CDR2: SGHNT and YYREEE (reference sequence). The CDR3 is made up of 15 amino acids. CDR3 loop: CASSSSPGHPYGYTF. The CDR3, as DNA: TGTGCCAGCAGCTCGTCCCCAGGACACCCCTATGGCTACACCTTC.

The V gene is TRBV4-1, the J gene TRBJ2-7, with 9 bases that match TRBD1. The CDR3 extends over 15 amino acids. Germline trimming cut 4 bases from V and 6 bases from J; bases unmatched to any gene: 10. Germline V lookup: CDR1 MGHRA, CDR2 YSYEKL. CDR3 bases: TGCGCCAGCAGCCCAGGAGGACAGGGGCTCGCCGAGCAGTACTTC. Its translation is CASSPGGQGLAEQYF.

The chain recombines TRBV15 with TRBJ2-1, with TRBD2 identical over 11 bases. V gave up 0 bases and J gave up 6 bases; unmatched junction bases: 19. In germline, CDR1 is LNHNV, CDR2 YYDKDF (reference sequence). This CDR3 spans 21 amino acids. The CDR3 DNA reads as TGTGCCACCAGCAGAGAACGGACTAGCGGGCACCTCCGGTATGGGTCCAATGAGCAGTTCTTC. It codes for CATSRERTSGHLRYGSNEQFF.

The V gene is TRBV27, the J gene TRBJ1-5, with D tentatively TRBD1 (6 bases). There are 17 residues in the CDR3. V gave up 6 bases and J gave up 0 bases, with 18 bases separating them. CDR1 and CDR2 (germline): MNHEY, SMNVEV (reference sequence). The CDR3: CASSPDRGAYSNQPQHF. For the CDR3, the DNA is TGTGCCAGCAGCCCGGACAGAGGAGCTTATAGCAATCAGCCCCAGCATTTT.

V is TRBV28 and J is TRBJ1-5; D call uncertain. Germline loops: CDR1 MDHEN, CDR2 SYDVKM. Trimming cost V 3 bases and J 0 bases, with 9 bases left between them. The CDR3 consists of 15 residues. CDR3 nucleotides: TGTGCCAGCAGTTTTGCGGTTTATAGCAATCAGCCCCAGCATTTT. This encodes CASSFAVYSNQPQHF.

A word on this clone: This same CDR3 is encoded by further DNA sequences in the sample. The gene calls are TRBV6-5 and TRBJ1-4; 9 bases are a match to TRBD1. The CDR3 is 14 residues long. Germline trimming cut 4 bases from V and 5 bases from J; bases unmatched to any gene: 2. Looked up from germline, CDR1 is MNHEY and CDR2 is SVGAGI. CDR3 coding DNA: TGTGCCAGCAGTTTGGGACAGGGAAATGAAAAACTGTTTTTT. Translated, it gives CASSLGQGNEKLFF.

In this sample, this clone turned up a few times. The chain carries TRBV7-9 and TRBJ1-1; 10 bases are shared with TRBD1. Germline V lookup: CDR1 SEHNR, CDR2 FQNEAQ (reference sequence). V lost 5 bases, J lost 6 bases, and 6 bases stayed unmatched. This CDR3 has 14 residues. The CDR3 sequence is CASSNRTGGAEAFF. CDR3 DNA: TGTGCCAGCAGCAACCGGACAGGGGGTGCTGAAGCTTTCTTT.

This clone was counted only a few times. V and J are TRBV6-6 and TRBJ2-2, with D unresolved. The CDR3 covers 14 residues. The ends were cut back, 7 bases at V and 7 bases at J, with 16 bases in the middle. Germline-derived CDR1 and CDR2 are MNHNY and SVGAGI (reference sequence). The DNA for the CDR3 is TGTGCCAGCAAAGGTCCTTTTGACATCGGGGAGCTGTTTTTT. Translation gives CASKGPFDIGELFF.

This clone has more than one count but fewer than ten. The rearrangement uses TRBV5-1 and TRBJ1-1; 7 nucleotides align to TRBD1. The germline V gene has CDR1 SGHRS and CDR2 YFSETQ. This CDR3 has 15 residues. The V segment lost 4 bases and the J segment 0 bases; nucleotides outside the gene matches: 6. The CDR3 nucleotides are TGCGCCAGCAGCAAACTGGGACAGATGAACACTGAAGCTTTCTTT. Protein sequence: CASSKLGQMNTEAFF.

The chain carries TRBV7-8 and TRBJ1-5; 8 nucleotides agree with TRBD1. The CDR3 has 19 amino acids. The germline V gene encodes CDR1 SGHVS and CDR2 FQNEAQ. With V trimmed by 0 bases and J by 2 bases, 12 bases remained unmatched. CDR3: CASSLALGQGAQGNQPQHF. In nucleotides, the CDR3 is TGTGCCAGCAGCTTAGCGCTTGGCCAGGGGGCACAGGGCAATCAGCCCCAGCATTTT.

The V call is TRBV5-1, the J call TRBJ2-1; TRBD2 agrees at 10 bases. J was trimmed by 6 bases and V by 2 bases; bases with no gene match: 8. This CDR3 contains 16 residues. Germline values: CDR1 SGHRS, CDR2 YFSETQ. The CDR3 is CASSFLIAGGSNEQFF. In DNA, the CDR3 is TGCGCCAGCAGCTTCCTTATAGCGGGAGGATCCAATGAGCAGTTCTTC. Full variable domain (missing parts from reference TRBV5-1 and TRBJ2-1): KAGVTQTPRYLIKTRGQQVTLSCSPISGHRSVSWYQQTPGQGLQFLFEYFSETQRNKGNFPGRFSGRQFSNSRSEMNVSTLELGDSALYLCASSFLIAGGSNEQFFGPGTRLTVL.

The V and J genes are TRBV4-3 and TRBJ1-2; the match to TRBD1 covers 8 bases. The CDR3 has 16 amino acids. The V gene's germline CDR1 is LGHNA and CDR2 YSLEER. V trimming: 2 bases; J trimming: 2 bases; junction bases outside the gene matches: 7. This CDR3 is CASSQLQGVTNYGYTF. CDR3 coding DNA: TGCGCCAGCAGCCAACTACAGGGGGTGACCAACTATGGCTACACCTTC.

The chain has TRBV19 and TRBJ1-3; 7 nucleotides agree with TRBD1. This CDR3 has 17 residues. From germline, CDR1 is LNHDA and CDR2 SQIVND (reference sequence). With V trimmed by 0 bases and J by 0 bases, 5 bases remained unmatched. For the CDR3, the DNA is TGTGCCAGTAGTATAGATGGGGGACAGAGCTCTGGAAACACCATATATTTT. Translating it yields CASSIDGGQSSGNTIYF.

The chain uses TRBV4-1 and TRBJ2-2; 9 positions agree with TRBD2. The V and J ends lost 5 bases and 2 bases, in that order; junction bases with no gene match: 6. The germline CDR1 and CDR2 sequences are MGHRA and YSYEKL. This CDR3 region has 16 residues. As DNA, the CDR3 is TGCGCCAGCAGCTTGAATAGCGGGAGTAACACCGGGGAGCTGTTTTTT. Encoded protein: CASSLNSGSNTGELFF.

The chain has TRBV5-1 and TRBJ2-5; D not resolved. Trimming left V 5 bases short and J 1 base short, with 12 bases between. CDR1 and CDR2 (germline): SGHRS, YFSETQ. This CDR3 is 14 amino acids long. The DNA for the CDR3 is TGCGCCAGCAGGGCCCAGGTATCCCAAGAGACCCAGTACTTC. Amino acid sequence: CASRAQVSQETQYF. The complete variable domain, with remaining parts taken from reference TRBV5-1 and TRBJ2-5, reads KAGVTQTPRYLIKTRGQQVTLSCSPISGHRSVSWYQQTPGQGLQFLFEYFSETQRNKGNFPGRFSGRQFSNSRSEMNVSTLELGDSALYLCASRAQVSQETQYFGPGTRLLVL.

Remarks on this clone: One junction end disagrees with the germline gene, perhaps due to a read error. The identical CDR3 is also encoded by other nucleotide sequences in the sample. This CDR3 reads CASSPLADSSYEQYF. The CDR3 DNA follows: TGTGCCAGCAGCCCTCTAGCGGACAGCTCCTACGAGCAGTACTTC. The rearrangement joins TRBV4-1 to TRBJ2-7, with D possibly being TRBD2 (7 bases). Per germline, CDR1 MGHRA and CDR2 YSYEKL. The CDR3 loop spans 15 amino acids.

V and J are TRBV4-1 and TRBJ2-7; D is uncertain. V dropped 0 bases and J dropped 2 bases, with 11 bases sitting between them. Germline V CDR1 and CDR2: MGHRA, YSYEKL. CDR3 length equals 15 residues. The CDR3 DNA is TGCGCCAGCAGCCAAGATCGGCGGTTCACCTACGAGCAGTACTTC. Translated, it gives CASSQDRRFTYEQYF.